The entry below gives a single T cell receptor beta chain sequence along with its context. This sample was included in a study of technical replicates of blood from a handful of donors. Between the trimmed V and J ends, which lost 11 bases and 0 bases, there was a span of 14 bases. There are 15 residues in the CDR3. CDR1 is MNHNS, CDR2 SASEGT, per germline. Sequencing was performed with immunoSEQ multiplex PCR; in TCRdb, only in-frame clones are kept and a portion is missing. The sample shows 80,000 to 95,000 clones, around 96% of them seen only once. Sequenced material: T cells isolated from PBMCs. V gene TRBV6-1 combines with J gene TRBJ2-6; weak D call: TRBD2 (5 bases). The receptor was derived from a human donor in good health. The CDR3 DNA sequence: TGTGCCTCAGGACGGGGAGACTCTGGGGCCAACGTCCTGACTTTC. The encoded protein is CASGRGDSGANVLTF.